This T cell receptor (beta chain) was obtained from a study of shared clonotypes between healthy human individuals. With V trimmed by 3 bases and J by 8 bases, 14 bases remained unmatched. CDR3 length: 16 residues. Germline lookup yields CDR1 SGHNT and CDR2 YYREEE (reference sequence). General observations from the study: Apart from blood, nothing was sampled; tissue repertoires likely differ.

Only in-frame clones appear in the TCRdb table, and some are missing; sequencing was by immunoSEQ multiplex PCR. The table includes over 2 million clones, approximately 95% detected once. Comment on this clone: Antigen unknown.

The chain has TRBV5-4 and TRBJ1-2, with 9 bases matching TRBD1. This sequence was found in a man aged 18-30 years in good health. The source material was naive CD4+ T cells sorted from blood. Noted subset: CD45RA+ positively selected. The CDR3 sequence is CASSSETGGASGGYTF. CDR3 sequence (DNA): TGTGCCAGCAGCTCAGAAACAGGGGGCGCGTCGGGGGGCTACACCTTC.